The sequence of this T cell receptor beta chain was determined in a study of T cell responses to AZD1222 COVID-19 vaccine. Study results and limitations: Donors, mostly white British, included more females; clonal diversity was possibly underestimated.

For this clone: The antigen remains undetermined.

The CDR3 length is 14 residues. Germline-derived CDR1 and CDR2 are SGHRS and YFSETQ. The ends lost 3 bases at V and 8 bases at J; junction bases unmatched: 10. Sequenced by immunoSEQ multiplex PCR; TCRdb stores in-frame clones only, minus some. The sample consists of more than 150,000 clones, 90% of them appearing once. The sample here was peripheral blood, taken on day 0 of AZD1222 vaccination. The rearrangement links TRBV5-1 to TRBJ1-2; 7 positions agree with TRBD1. The source is an adult in good health. The CDR3 bases are TGCGCCAGCAGCTCAACGGAGGGGGCTCACGGCTACACCTTC. It translates to CASSSTEGAHGYTF.